What follows are 16 T cell receptor beta chains derived from one specimen sequenced in a study of T cells in Graves' hyperthyroidism and ophthalmopathy. Template material for amplifying TCR beta CDR3 regions consisted of RNA transcripts. With the HTBI primer set, the TCR CDR3 went through a first round of RT-PCR. TCRdb reanalysed the multiplex PCR reads using MiXCR and keeps one entry per CDR3 protein. The sample lists hundreds of thousands of distinct CDR3 sequences, about 20% occurring once. The sequenced sample was blood. The receptor source for this set is a man younger than 40 with Graves' ophthalmopathy.

The V and J genes are TRBV6-1 and TRBJ2-1; TRBD2 agrees at 9 bases. Germline V gene lookup returns CDR1 MNHNS and CDR2 SASEGT. The trim removed 4 bases at V and 4 bases at J, leaving 8 bases unmatched. This CDR3 has 16 amino acids. The chain's CDR3 is CASSGRLADTYNEQFF. As DNA, the CDR3 is TGTGCCAGCAGTGGGAGACTAGCGGACACTTACAATGAGCAGTTCTTC.

Ten or more counts support this clonotype. This chain connects TRBV2 to TRBJ1-1, with D unresolved. Trimming took 8 bases from V and 0 from J, leaving 4 bases between them. The CDR3 runs to 11 residues. The germline CDR1 and CDR2 sequences are SNHLY and FYNNEI. CDR3 amino acids: CASYLNTEAFF. For the CDR3, the DNA is TGTGCCAGCTACTTGAACACTGAAGCTTTCTTT.

The genes are TRBV7-8 and TRBJ2-7; TRBD1 is a possible D gene (5 bases). This CDR3 spans 15 amino acids. Trimming removed 5 bases at V and 3 bases at J, with 17 bases between. CDR1 SGHVS and CDR2 FQNEAQ come from the germline V gene. Here the CDR3 reads CASSLQPQAVYEQYF. The DNA for the CDR3 is TGTGCCAGCAGCCTACAACCACAGGCTGTCTACGAGCAGTACTTC.

This clonotype was seen at least ten times. The rearrangement joins TRBV2 to TRBJ1-1, with D tentatively TRBD1 (5 bases). The CDR3 spans 15 residues. CDR1 is SNHLY and CDR2 is FYNNEI in the germline V gene. Trimming shortened V by 6 bases and J by 1 base, and 15 bases separated the two germline ends. Here the CDR3 DNA reads TGTGCCAGCAGGATCGGGGACTTGAAGAACACTGAAGCTTTCTTT. Its translation: CASRIGDLKNTEAFF.

The CDR3 loop is CASRLSGQKFYNEQFF. The CDR3 nucleotides read TGTGCCAGTAGACTCTCGGGACAGAAATTCTACAATGAGCAGTTCTTC. This chain uses TRBV19 with TRBJ2-1; TRBD1 agrees at 7 bases. Germline trimming cut 6 bases from V and 3 bases from J; bases unmatched to any gene: 11. CDR1 is LNHDA and CDR2 is SQIVND in the germline V gene (reference sequence). There are 16 residues in the CDR3. Complete variable domain (other parts from reference TRBV19 and TRBJ2-1): DGGITQSPKYLFRKEGQNVTLSCEQNLNHDAMYWYRQDPGQGLRLIYYSQIVNDFQKGDIAEGYSVSREKKESFPLTVTSAQKNPTAFYLCASRLSGQKFYNEQFFGPGTRLTVL.

This clonotype was detected a few times. This sequence joins TRBV18 and TRBJ2-7; 10 nucleotides agree with TRBD2. The CDR3 sequence is 15 residues long. CDR1 KGHSH and CDR2 LQKENI come from the germline V gene. V shed 6 bases and J 2 bases; nucleotides not matched to a gene: 7. CDR3 coding DNA: TGTGCCAGCTCCCTCATAGCGGGAGGAACCTACGAGCAGTACTTC. It codes for CASSLIAGGTYEQYF.

This clonotype was counted many times. The chain has TRBV11-2 and TRBJ2-6, with a tentative D call TRBD1 (5 bases). The length of the CDR3 is 15 residues. Germline CDR1 is SGHAT and CDR2 is FQNNGV. Trimming took 3 bases from V and 2 from J, leaving 8 bases between them. The CDR3 loop reads CASSFQGTGANVLTF. In DNA form, the CDR3 reads TGTGCCAGCAGCTTCCAGGGTACTGGGGCCAACGTCCTGACTTTC.

The genes are TRBV12-3 or TRBV12-4 and TRBJ1-4; D remains unclear. The CDR3 consists of 14 residues. Trimming cost V 6 bases and J 0 bases, with 8 bases left between them. For the CDR3, the DNA is TGTGCCAGCAGGCATCGGGCAACTAATGAAAAACTGTTTTTT. It codes for CASRHRATNEKLFF.

Concerning this clonotype itself: The junction departs from the called germline gene at one end, perhaps through a read error. This chain uses TRBV14 with TRBJ1-2; D is unclear. Germline values: CDR1 SGHDN, CDR2 FVKESK. This CDR3 comprises 14 residues. CDR3 DNA: TGTGCCAGCAGCCCGGATATAGCTACCTATGGCCACACCTTC. Translating it yields CASSPDIATYGHTF.

With regard to this clonotype: A much larger clone is a single base away; this may be a read error. The chain joins TRBV3-1 to TRBJ1-6, with TRBD1 as a possible D gene (6 bases). Trimming took off 2 bases at V and 9 bases at J, with 8 bases between the two ends. The CDR3 loop spans 13 amino acids. The V gene's germline CDR1 is LGHDT and CDR2 YNNKEL (reference sequence). The CDR3 nucleotides are TGTGCCAGCAGCCAAAGACAGGCTTCACCCCTCCACTTT. Residues: CASSQRQASPLHF. The whole variable domain, filled in from reference TRBV3-1 and TRBJ1-6, reads DTAVSQTPKYLVTQMGNDKSIKCEQNLGHDTMYWYKQDSKKFLKIMFSYNNKELIINETVPNRFSPKSPDKAHLNLHINSLELGDSAVYFCASSQRQASPLHFGNGTRLTVT.

J is TRBJ2-2 and V is TRBV30; TRBD2 is a possible D gene (5 bases). The CDR3 is 16 residues long. Germline CDR1 is GTSNPN and CDR2 is SVGIG (reference sequence). The V end was cut by 0 bases, the J end by 0 bases, with 11 bases between. The CDR3 DNA follows: TGTGCCTGGAGTGTACCGAGCGGAGCGAACACCGGGGAGCTGTTTTTT. The encoded protein is CAWSVPSGANTGELFF.

The rearrangement links TRBV20-1 to TRBJ2-5; 11 bases line up with TRBD2. Germline V gene data show CDR1 as DFQATT and CDR2 as SNEGSKA (reference sequence). V lost 0 bases and J lost 2; bases outside the gene matches: 5. CDR3 length equals 16 residues. CDR3: CSARDRLAGWQETQYF. CDR3 in DNA: TGCAGTGCTAGAGATCGACTAGCGGGGTGGCAAGAGACCCAGTACTTC.

In DNA form, the CDR3 reads TGCGCCAGCGCCCAGGGGGCGACCTACAATGAGCAGTTCTTC. This encodes CASAQGATYNEQFF. This chain connects TRBV5-1 to TRBJ2-1; 8 bases are a match to TRBD1. The germline V gene encodes CDR1 SGHRS and CDR2 YFSETQ. The CDR3 totals 14 residues. V was pared by 7 bases and J by 2 bases, with 5 bases of the junction left unmatched.

This clonotype was seen more than once but under ten times. This chain joins TRBV3-1 and TRBJ2-5, with a possible D match to TRBD2 (6 bases). The CDR3 totals 14 residues. CDR1 LGHDT and CDR2 YNNKEL come from the germline V gene (reference sequence). Deletions cut 5 bases from V and 1 base from J, with 11 bases between. The CDR3 DNA sequence: TGTGCCAGCAGCGCGGGACCGATCCAAGAGACCCAGTACTTC. Residues: CASSAGPIQETQYF.

This clonotype showed up just a few times. This chain links TRBV20-1 with TRBJ2-3; 7 bases are shared with TRBD1. V lost 3 bases to trimming and J lost 2 bases; unmatched junction nucleotides: 5. This CDR3 is 14 amino acids long. Germline V gene data show CDR1 as DFQATT and CDR2 as SNEGSKA (reference sequence). CDR3 in DNA: TGCAGTGCTAGGACAGGGCGCACCACAGATACGCAGTATTTT. The encoded protein is CSARTGRTTDTQYF.

V usage is TRBV2 and J usage is TRBJ2-7, with a possible D match to TRBD1 (5 bases). The CDR3 totals 13 residues. Trimming cost V 6 bases and J 3 bases, with 12 bases left between them. In germline, CDR1 is SNHLY, CDR2 FYNNEI. This chain's CDR3 is CASSETAYYEQYF. CDR3 nucleotide sequence: TGTGCCAGCAGCGAGACAGCCTACTACGAGCAGTACTTC. Based on the CDR3 plus reference TRBV2 and TRBJ2-7, the full variable domain is EPEVTQTPSHQVTQMGQEVILRCVPISNHLYFYWYRQILGQKVEFLVSFYNNEISEKSEIFDDQFSVERPDGSNFTLKIRSTKLEDSAMYFCASSETAYYEQYFGPGTRLTVT.